The 12 T cell receptor beta chains reported below all come from one sample, sequenced in a study of blood T cell repertoires in COVID-19. The method was immunoSEQ multiplex PCR; TCRdb's version includes in-frame clones alone and lacks a portion of them. The top ten hold roughly 14% of the sample, which has roughly 100,000 clones, around 87% seen once. Sequencing was done on a sample of peripheral blood. Receptors originate from a man aged 45-65 years with acute or convalescent COVID-19.

This sequence joins TRBV2 and TRBJ1-6; no firm D call. With 4 bases removed from V and 7 bases from J, the gap between germline ends came to 14 bases. Looked up from germline, CDR1 is SNHLY and CDR2 is FYNNEI. This CDR3 contains 15 residues. The CDR3, as DNA: TGTGCCAGCAGTGTCCGGATTCGGGAGAATTCACCCCTCCACTTT. This translates into CASSVRIRENSPLHF.

The rearrangement links TRBV21-1 to TRBJ2-2; the tabulated D call, TRBD1, remains unverified against the DNA. TRBV21-1 is marked as a pseudogene. The CDR3 is 17 residues long. The CDR3 coding sequence is TGTGCCAGCAGCAAGCCGACCGGGACAGCGAACACCGGGGAGCTGTTTTTT. Its translation is CASSKPTGTANTGELFF.

The V call is TRBV7-9, the J call TRBJ1-2; tentative D call: TRBD1 (5 bases). The CDR3 extends over 15 amino acids. V lost 0 bases and J lost 7, with 15 bases in between. CDR1 is SEHNR and CDR2 is FQNEAQ in the germline V gene (reference sequence). CDR3 region: CASSLASGGVGGYTF. The DNA of the CDR3 is TGTGCCAGCAGCTTAGCCTCCGGGGGTGTCGGTGGCTACACCTTC.

V usage is TRBV5-1 and J usage is TRBJ1-5; no reliable D call. V lost 5 bases and J 2 bases, leaving 11 bases between the germline ends. Germline-derived CDR1 and CDR2 are SGHRS and YFSETQ. There are 14 residues in the CDR3. CDR3 sequence reads: CASSRDGGNQPQHF. In nucleotides, the CDR3 is TGCGCCAGCAGTAGAGACGGAGGCAATCAGCCCCAGCATTTT.

The V and J genes are TRBV2 and TRBJ1-2, with D possibly TRBD1 on 6 matching bases. V was clipped by 8 bases and J by 4 bases, with 11 bases between them. Germline V lookup: CDR1 SNHLY, CDR2 FYNNEI. This CDR3 comprises 12 residues. The CDR3 spells CASAGEGYGYTF. In nucleotides, the CDR3 is TGTGCCAGCGCAGGGGAAGGCTATGGCTACACCTTC.

J is TRBJ1-2 and V is TRBV6-5; 11 nucleotides align to TRBD1. V gave up 2 bases and J gave up 8 bases; unmatched junction bases: 1. The CDR3 extends over 13 amino acids. The germline CDR1 and CDR2 sequences are MNHEY and SVGAGI. The CDR3 DNA sequence: TGTGCCAGCAGTTACGGGACAGGGGGAGGCTACACCTTC. It specifies CASSYGTGGGYTF.

The chain uses TRBV4-2 and TRBJ2-3; D is undetermined. V lost 1 base to trimming and J lost 4 bases, with 9 bases between them. The CDR3 covers 14 residues. Germline V gives CDR1 LGHNA, CDR2 YNFKEQ. The CDR3 region has the DNA TGTGCCAGCAGCCAAGGGAGTACGGCAGATACGCAGTATTTT. Translation gives CASSQGSTADTQYF.

The CDR3 nucleotides are TGTGCCAGCAGCTGGACAGGGGGTGACGAGCAGTACTTC. It encodes CASSWTGGDEQYF. The chain recombines TRBV11-1 with TRBJ2-7; 10 nucleotides line up with TRBD1. The CDR3 spans 13 residues. CDR1 is SGHAT and CDR2 is FQDESV in the germline V gene (reference sequence). The V segment lost 4 bases and the J segment 5 bases; nucleotides outside the gene matches: 2.

A single count supports this clone. The V call is TRBV11-3, the J call TRBJ2-3; 9 bases agree with TRBD2. The germline V gene encodes CDR1 SGHNT and CDR2 YENEEA. Trimming at V came to 0 bases and at J to 4 bases, leaving 2 bases not matched to a gene. The CDR3 length is 15 residues. This CDR3 reads CASSLDAGGADTQYF. The CDR3 coding sequence is TGTGCCAGCAGCTTAGACGCGGGAGGGGCAGATACGCAGTATTTT.

V and J are TRBV12-3 or TRBV12-4 and TRBJ2-7; 8 bases map to TRBD1. With 7 bases clipped from V and 2 bases from J, the junction kept 4 bases outside the gene matches. The CDR3 is made up of 13 amino acids. CDR3 in DNA: TGTGCCAGCACCGGGACAGGACCCTACGAGCAGTACTTC. Translation: CASTGTGPYEQYF.

This chain connects TRBV5-1 to TRBJ2-2; D call uncertain. V lost 0 bases and J 6 bases, leaving 9 bases between the germline ends. Germline lookup yields CDR1 SGHRS and CDR2 YFSETQ. This CDR3 has 14 amino acids. The DNA of the CDR3 is TGCGCCAGCAGCTTGGCCCCTAGTTCCGGGGAGCTGTTTTTT. Its translation: CASSLAPSSGELFF.

This sequence joins TRBV4-1 and TRBJ1-3; D gene uncertain. The CDR3 length is 16 residues. CDR1 MGHRA and CDR2 YSYEKL come from the germline V gene. V was trimmed by 2 bases and J by 4 bases, leaving 15 bases between them. CDR3 amino acids: CASSQPVQDPGNTIYF. The CDR3 DNA reads TGCGCCAGCAGCCAACCCGTTCAGGATCCCGGAAACACCATATATTTT.